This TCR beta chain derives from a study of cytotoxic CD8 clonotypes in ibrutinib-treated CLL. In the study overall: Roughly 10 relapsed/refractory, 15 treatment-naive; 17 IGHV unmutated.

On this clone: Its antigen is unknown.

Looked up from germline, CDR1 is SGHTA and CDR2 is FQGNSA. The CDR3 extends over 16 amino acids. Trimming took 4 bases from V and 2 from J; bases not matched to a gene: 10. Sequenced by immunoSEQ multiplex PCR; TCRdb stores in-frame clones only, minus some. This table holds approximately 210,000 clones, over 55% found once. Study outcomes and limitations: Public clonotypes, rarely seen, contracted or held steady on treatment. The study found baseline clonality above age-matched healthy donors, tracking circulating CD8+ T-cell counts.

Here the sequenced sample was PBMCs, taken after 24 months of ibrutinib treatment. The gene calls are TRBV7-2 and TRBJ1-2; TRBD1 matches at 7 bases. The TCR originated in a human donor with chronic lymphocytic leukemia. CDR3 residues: CASSSGGGVPNYGYTF. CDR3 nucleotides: TGTGCCAGCAGCTCAGGGGGAGGGGTCCCAAACTATGGCTACACCTTC.